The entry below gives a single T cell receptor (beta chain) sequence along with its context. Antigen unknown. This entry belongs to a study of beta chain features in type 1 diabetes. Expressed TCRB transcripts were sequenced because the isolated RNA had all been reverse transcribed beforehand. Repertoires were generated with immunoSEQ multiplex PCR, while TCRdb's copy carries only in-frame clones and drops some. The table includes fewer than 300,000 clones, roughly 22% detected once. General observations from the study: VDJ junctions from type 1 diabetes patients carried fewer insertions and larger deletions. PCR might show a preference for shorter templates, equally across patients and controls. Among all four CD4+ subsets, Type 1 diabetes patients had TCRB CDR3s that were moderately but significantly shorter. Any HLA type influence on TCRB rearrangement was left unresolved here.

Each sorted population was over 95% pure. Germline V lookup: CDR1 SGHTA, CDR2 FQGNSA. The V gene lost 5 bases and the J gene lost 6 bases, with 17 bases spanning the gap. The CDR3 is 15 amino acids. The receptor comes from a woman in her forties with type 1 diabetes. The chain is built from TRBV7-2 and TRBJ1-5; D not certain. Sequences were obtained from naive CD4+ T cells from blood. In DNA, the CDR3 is TGTGCCAGCAGCCTTCGGTGGGGAGAGGCTCAGCCCCAGCATTTT. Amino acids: CASSLRWGEAQPQHF. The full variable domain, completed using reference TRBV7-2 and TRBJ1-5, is GAGVSQSPSNKVTEKGKDVELRCDPISGHTALYWYRQSLGQGLEFLIYFQGNSAPDKSGLPSDRFSAERTGGSVSTLTIQRTQQEDSAVYLCASSLRWGEAQPQHFGDGTRLSIL.